The 20 T cell receptor beta chains presented below share a single source sample, sequenced in a study of graft-versus-host responses after intestinal transplantation. The data were produced by immunoSEQ multiplex PCR, yet TCRdb's version contains in-frame clones alone and is incomplete. The data show under 2,000 clones, with 35% to 45% seen just once and more than 8.5% held by the top ten. Around 200,000 CFSE-labeled responder cells were plated with around 200,000 irradiated, violet-dye-labeled stimulator cells. This specimen was alloreactive CD8+ T cells from a mixed lymphocyte reaction culture, taken before transplantation. Noted subset: CFSE-low proliferating T cells sorted from roughly six-day pre-transplant mixed lymphocyte reaction (GvH or HvG direction). These receptors came from a human patient who was an organ donor for intestinal transplantation.

This clone is categorized as large. The chain uses TRBV9 and TRBJ1-2, with TRBD1 matching over 7 bases. The CDR3 loop spans 14 amino acids. V lost 4 bases and J lost 6; bases outside the gene matches: 9. The germline V gene encodes CDR1 SGDLS and CDR2 YYNGEE. The CDR3 nucleotides are TGTGCCAGCAGCCCCGGGCAGGGGGAGGATGGCTACACCTTC. It is translated as CASSPGQGEDGYTF.

This chain connects TRBV7-9 to TRBJ2-7, with 12 bases matching TRBD2. Germline V gives CDR1 SEHNR, CDR2 FQNEAQ (reference sequence). The CDR3 length is 16 residues. V shed 4 bases, J shed 4 bases, and the junction held 8 bases outside the gene matches. The CDR3 region has the DNA TGTGCCAGCAGCTCCCGAACGACTAGCGGGGGTTACGAGCAGTACTTC. This translates into CASSSRTTSGGYEQYF.

This clone ranks as large. This chain joins TRBV4-1 and TRBJ2-1, with D tentatively TRBD2 (7 bases). Germline lookup yields CDR1 MGHRA and CDR2 YSYEKL. This CDR3 has 16 amino acids. Trimming removed 0 bases at V and 1 base at J, with 10 bases between. The CDR3 DNA reads as TGCGCCAGCAGCCAAGAAGGGGGGGGGTCCTACAATGAGCAGTTCTTC. It specifies CASSQEGGGSYNEQFF.

This chain links TRBV6-1 with TRBJ2-3, with unresolved D. The CDR3 spans 13 residues. The germline V and J ends were trimmed by 4 bases and 4 bases, with 9 bases remaining between them. Germline V CDR1 and CDR2: MNHNS, SASEGT. The CDR3 DNA is TGTGCCAGCAGTGCCATGTGGCCAGATACGCAGTATTTT. Residues: CASSAMWPDTQYF.

The chain is built from TRBV9 and TRBJ2-1; 12 bases agree with TRBD2. Trimming removed 3 bases from V and 8 bases from J; junction bases left unmatched: 12. The germline gives CDR1 SGDLS, CDR2 YYNGEE. The CDR3 consists of 17 residues. The CDR3 nucleotides read TGTGCCAGCAGCGCACCTTCAACTAGCGGGGGGAGGCATGAGCAGTTCTTC. Translated: CASSAPSTSGGRHEQFF.

The sample holds a few counts of this clone. The genes are TRBV19 and TRBJ1-5; D not resolved. V lost 3 bases to trimming and J lost 5 bases, with 14 bases between them. The CDR3 covers 15 residues. The germline gives CDR1 LNHDA, CDR2 SQIVND (reference sequence). The CDR3 here is CASSIARIPHQPQHF. In DNA, the CDR3 is TGTGCCAGTAGTATTGCTCGGATCCCCCATCAGCCCCAGCATTTT.

The rearrangement uses TRBV7-9 and TRBJ2-5, with D perhaps matching TRBD1 (5 bases). Germline loops: CDR1 SEHNR, CDR2 FQNEAQ (reference sequence). V was shortened by 5 bases and J by 1 base, with 14 bases between the two germline ends. This CDR3 contains 15 residues. The CDR3 DNA is TGTGCCAGCAGCCAGATTGGGGCAGTCCAAGAGACCCAGTACTTC. Its protein is CASSQIGAVQETQYF.

V and J are TRBV5-8 and TRBJ1-6; 7 bases map to TRBD1. Per the germline V gene, CDR1 is SGHTS and CDR2 is YDEGEE. This CDR3 comprises 15 residues. V was pared by 2 bases and J by 6 bases, with 5 bases of the junction left unmatched. CDR3 in DNA: TGTGCCAGCAGCTTCCACAGGGGCTCTAATTCACCCCTCCACTTT. Translated, it gives CASSFHRGSNSPLHF.

The V and J genes are TRBV5-5 and TRBJ1-1; no definite D call. The CDR3 length is 14 residues. Trimming stripped 0 bases from V and 1 base from J, with 7 bases between. CDR1 is SGHKS, CDR2 YYEKEE, per germline (reference sequence). The CDR3 bases are TGTGCCAGCAGCTTGGGGACGGCGAACACTGAAGCTTTCTTT. It yields the protein CASSLGTANTEAFF.

This clone came up a few times. The chain combines TRBV6-5 with TRBJ2-1; TRBD1 might be the D (6 bases). The V end lost 8 bases, the J end lost 4 bases, and 15 bases lay between the germline ends. This CDR3 has 14 amino acids. The germline V gene has CDR1 MNHEY and CDR2 SVGAGI. CDR3 sequence: CASLQQGAYNEQFF. For the CDR3, the DNA is TGTGCCAGCTTGCAACAGGGCGCGTACAATGAGCAGTTCTTC.

The chain combines TRBV29-1 with TRBJ1-1; D is unresolved. The CDR3 sequence is 10 residues long. V was shortened by 3 bases and J by 7 bases, with 6 bases between the two germline ends. The germline V gene encodes CDR1 SQVTM and CDR2 ANQGSEA. This CDR3 reads CSVDVSEAFF. The CDR3 region has the DNA TGCAGCGTTGACGTCAGTGAAGCTTTCTTT.

V is TRBV25-1 and J is TRBJ2-7; no definite D call. The V end was cut by 4 bases, the J end by 6 bases, with 13 bases between. The CDR3 has 13 residues. In germline, CDR1 is MGHDK, CDR2 SYGVNS. CDR3 in amino acids: CASSALFLGEQYF. CDR3 DNA sequence: TGTGCCAGCAGTGCCCTATTTTTAGGCGAGCAGTACTTC.

This clone showed up just a few times. V gene TRBV5-1 combines with J gene TRBJ1-1; D unclear. CDR1 and CDR2 (germline): SGHRS, YFSETQ. This CDR3 is built from 12 residues. V was pared by 0 bases and J by 4 bases, with 4 bases between. CDR3 coding DNA: TGCGCCAGCAGCTTGGGGGCCACTGAAGCTTTCTTT. Residues: CASSLGATEAFF.

This clone counts as large. The chain is built from TRBV4-1 and TRBJ2-1; 7 positions agree with TRBD2. With 9 bases clipped from V and 3 bases from J, the junction kept 8 bases outside the gene matches. The germline V gene has CDR1 MGHRA and CDR2 YSYEKL. This CDR3 spans 14 amino acids. CDR3 loop: CASGLAGDYNEQFF. Written as DNA, the CDR3 is TGCGCCAGTGGGTTGGCGGGGGACTACAATGAGCAGTTCTTC.

This clone was counted only a few times. The chain uses TRBV4-3 and TRBJ1-2, with 10 bases that match TRBD1. There are 17 residues in the CDR3. Germline CDR1 reads LGHNA; CDR2 reads YSLEER. The junction had 9 bases not matched to a gene; V was cut back by 5 bases and J by 0 bases. Here the CDR3 DNA reads TGCGCCAGCAGCGAGGGGGACAGGGGAACTACTAACTATGGCTACACCTTC. Translated: CASSEGDRGTTNYGYTF.

This clone is labeled large (0.1 to 1%). The rearrangement joins TRBV7-2 to TRBJ1-5, with no clear D. The CDR3 is made up of 12 amino acids. V lost 3 bases, J lost 2 bases, and 2 bases lay in between. In germline, CDR1 is SGHTA, CDR2 FQGNSA. CDR3 loop: CASSLGNQPQHF. CDR3 DNA sequence: TGTGCCAGCAGCTTGGGCAATCAGCCCCAGCATTTT.

The chain has TRBV29-1 and TRBJ1-2, with a tentative D call TRBD1 (5 bases). The CDR3 totals 14 residues. The V end was cut by 7 bases, the J end by 4 bases, with 19 bases between. Germline V gene lookup returns CDR1 SQVTM and CDR2 ANQGSEA. Written as DNA, the CDR3 is TGCAGCGGTTTAGTAGACAGCGGTAGCTATGGCTACACCTTC. Residues: CSGLVDSGSYGYTF.

This clone is large (0.1 to 1%) by share. The rearrangement links TRBV11-2 to TRBJ1-1; 7 positions match TRBD1. V lost 7 bases and J lost 4; bases outside the gene matches: 15. This CDR3 contains 16 residues. Germline V gene lookup returns CDR1 SGHAT and CDR2 FQNNGV. CDR3 nucleotide sequence: TGTGCCAGCAACTCGATAACCCGGGACAGTAGCACTGAAGCTTTCTTT. Translation: CASNSITRDSSTEAFF.

This clone was seen only a few times. The V gene is TRBV29-1, the J gene TRBJ2-1, with 7 bases lining up with TRBD2. CDR3 length equals 13 residues. The J segment lost 3 bases and the V segment lost 7 bases, leaving 6 bases of the junction unmatched. The V gene's germline CDR1 is SQVTM and CDR2 ANQGSEA. The CDR3: CSADRGDYNEQFF. DNA of the CDR3: TGCAGCGCAGATCGGGGGGACTACAATGAGCAGTTCTTC.

The chain uses TRBV11-2 and TRBJ2-1; TRBD2 matches at 7 bases. J lost 3 bases, V lost 4 bases, and 6 bases had no gene match. Germline values: CDR1 SGHAT, CDR2 FQNNGV. The CDR3 covers 15 residues. CDR3 DNA: TGTGCCAGCAGCTCCCTAGCGGAAATCTACAATGAGCAGTTCTTC. Its protein product is CASSSLAEIYNEQFF.